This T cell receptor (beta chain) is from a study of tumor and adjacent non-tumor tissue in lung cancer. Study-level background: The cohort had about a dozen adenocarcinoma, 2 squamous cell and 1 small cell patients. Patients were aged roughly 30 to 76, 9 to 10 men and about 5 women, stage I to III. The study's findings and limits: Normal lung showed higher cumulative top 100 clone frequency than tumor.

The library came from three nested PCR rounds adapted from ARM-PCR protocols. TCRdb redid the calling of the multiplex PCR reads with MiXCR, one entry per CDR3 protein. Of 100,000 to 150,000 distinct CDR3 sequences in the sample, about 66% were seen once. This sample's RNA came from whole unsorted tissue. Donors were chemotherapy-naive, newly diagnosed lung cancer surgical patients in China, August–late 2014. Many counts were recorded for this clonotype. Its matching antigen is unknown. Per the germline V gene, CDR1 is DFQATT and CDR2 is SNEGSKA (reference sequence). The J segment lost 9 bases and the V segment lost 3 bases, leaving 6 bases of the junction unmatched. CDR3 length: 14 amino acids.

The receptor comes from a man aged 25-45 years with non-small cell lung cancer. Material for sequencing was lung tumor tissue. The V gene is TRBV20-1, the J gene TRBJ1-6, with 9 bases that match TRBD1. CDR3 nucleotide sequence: TGCAGTGCTAGGCCAGGACAGGGGAGTTCACCCCTCCACTTT. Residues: CSARPGQGSSPLHF.